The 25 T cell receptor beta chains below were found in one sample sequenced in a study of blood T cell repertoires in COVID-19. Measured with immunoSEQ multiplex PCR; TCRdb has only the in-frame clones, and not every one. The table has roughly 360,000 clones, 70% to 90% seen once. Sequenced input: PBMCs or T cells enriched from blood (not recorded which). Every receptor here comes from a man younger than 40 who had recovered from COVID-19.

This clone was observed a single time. CDR3 sequence: CAWSGSAGGGGNEQFF. CDR3 coding DNA: TGTGCCTGGAGTGGATCGGCCGGGGGTGGGGGTAATGAGCAGTTCTTC. The V gene is TRBV30, the J gene TRBJ2-1, with D possibly being TRBD2 (6 bases). CDR1 and CDR2 from the germline V gene are GTSNPN and SVGIG (reference sequence). Trimming stripped 1 base from V and 7 bases from J, with 20 bases between. This CDR3 is 16 amino acids long.

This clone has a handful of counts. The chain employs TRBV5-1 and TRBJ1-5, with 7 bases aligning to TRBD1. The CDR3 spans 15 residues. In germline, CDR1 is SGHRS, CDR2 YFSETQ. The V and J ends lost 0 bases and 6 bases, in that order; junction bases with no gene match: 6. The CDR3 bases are TGCGCCAGCAGCTTGGAAGGGGGCGGAAGTCAGCCCCAGCATTTT. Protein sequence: CASSLEGGGSQPQHF.

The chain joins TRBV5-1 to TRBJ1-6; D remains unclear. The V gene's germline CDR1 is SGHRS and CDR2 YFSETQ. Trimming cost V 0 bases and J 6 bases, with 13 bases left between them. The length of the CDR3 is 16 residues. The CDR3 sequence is CASSLEWAGLNSPLHF. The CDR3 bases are TGCGCCAGCAGCTTGGAATGGGCAGGTCTTAATTCACCCCTCCACTTT.

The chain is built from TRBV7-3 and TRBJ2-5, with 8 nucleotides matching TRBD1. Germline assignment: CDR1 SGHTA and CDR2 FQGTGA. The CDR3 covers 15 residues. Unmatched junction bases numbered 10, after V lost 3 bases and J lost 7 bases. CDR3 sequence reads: CASSLTGVPSATQYF. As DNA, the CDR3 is TGTGCCAGCAGCTTGACAGGGGTCCCTTCGGCGACCCAGTACTTC.

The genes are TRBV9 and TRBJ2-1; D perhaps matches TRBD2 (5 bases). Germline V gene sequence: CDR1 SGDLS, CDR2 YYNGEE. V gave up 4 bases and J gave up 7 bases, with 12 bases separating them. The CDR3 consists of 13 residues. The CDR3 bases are TGTGCCAGCAGCACATTTGGAGGAAATGAGCAGTTCTTC. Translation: CASSTFGGNEQFF.

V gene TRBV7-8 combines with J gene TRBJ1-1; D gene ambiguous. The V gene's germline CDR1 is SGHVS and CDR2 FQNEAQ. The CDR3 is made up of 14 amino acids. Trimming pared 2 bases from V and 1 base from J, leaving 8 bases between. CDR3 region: CASSLSYSNTEAFF. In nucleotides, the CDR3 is TGTGCCAGCAGCTTATCTTACTCGAACACTGAAGCTTTCTTT.

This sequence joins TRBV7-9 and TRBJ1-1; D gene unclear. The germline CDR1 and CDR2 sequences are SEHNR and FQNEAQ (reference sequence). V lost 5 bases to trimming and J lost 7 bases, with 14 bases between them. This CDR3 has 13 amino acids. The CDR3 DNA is TGTGCCAGCAGCCCTTCAACCGGGGTTGAAGCTTTCTTT. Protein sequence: CASSPSTGVEAFF.

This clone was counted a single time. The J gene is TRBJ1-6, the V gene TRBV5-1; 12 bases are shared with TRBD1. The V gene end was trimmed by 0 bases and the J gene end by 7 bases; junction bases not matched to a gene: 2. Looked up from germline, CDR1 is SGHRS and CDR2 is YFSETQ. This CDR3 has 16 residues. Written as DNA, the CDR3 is TGCGCCAGCAGCTTGGAGGGACAGGGGGCAAATTCACCCCTCCACTTT. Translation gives CASSLEGQGANSPLHF.

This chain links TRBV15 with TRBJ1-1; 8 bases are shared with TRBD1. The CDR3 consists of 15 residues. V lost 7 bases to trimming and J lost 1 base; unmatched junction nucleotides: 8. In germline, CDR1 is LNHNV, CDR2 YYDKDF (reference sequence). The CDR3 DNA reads TGTGCCACCAAGAACAGGGGGTGGTGGAACACTGAAGCTTTCTTT. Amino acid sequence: CATKNRGWWNTEAFF.

CDR3 coding DNA: TGTGCCAGCAGCTTAAAACCGACAGGGGGTTCCGACACCTTC. It specifies CASSLKPTGGSDTF. The chain joins TRBV5-6 to TRBJ1-2; TRBD1 matches 9 bases. CDR1 and CDR2 from the germline V gene are SGHDT and YYEEEE. The CDR3 is made up of 14 amino acids. V lost 2 bases to trimming and J lost 12 bases; unmatched junction nucleotides: 11.

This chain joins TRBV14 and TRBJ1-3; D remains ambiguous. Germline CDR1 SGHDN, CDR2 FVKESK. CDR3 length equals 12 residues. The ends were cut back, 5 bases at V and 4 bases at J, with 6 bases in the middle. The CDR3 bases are TGTGCCAGCAGCTTTCTCGGAAACACCATATATTTT. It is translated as CASSFLGNTIYF. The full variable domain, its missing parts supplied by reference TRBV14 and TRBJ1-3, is EAGVTQFPSHSVIEKGQTVTLRCDPISGHDNLYWYRRVMGKEIKFLLHFVKESKQDESGMPNNRFLAERTGGTYSTLKVQPAELEDSGVYFCASSFLGNTIYFGEGSWLTVV.

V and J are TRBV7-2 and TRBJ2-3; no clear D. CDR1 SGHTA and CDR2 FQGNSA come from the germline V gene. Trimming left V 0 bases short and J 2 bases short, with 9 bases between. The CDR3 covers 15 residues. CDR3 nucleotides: TGTGCCAGCAGCTTAGCGTCGCAGTACACAGATACGCAGTATTTT. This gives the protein CASSLASQYTDTQYF.

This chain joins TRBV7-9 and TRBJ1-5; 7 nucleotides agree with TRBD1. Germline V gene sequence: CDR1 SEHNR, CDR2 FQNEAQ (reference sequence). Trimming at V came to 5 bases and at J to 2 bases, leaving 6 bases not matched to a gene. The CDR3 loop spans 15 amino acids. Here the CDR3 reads CASSHDREGNQPQHF. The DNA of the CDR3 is TGTGCCAGCAGCCACGACAGGGAAGGCAATCAGCCCCAGCATTTT.

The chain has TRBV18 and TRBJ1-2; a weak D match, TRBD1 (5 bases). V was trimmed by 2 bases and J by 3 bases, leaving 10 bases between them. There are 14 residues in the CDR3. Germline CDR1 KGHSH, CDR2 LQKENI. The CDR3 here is CASSPNRFDYGYTF. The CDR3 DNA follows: TGTGCCAGCTCACCAAACAGGTTCGACTATGGCTACACCTTC.

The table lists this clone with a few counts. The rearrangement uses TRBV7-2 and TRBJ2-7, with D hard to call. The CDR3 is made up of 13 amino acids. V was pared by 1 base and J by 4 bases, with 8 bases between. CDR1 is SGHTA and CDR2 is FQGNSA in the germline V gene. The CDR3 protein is CASSLGWRYEQYF. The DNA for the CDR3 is TGTGCCAGCAGCTTAGGTTGGAGATACGAGCAGTACTTC.

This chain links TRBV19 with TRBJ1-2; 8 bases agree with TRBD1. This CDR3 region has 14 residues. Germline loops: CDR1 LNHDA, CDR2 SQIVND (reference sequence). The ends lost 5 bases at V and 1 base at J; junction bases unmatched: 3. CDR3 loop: CASSDRGYNYGYTF. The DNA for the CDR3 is TGTGCCAGTAGTGACAGGGGTTATAACTATGGCTACACCTTC. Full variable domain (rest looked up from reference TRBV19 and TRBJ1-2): DGGITQSPKYLFRKEGQNVTLSCEQNLNHDAMYWYRQDPGQGLRLIYYSQIVNDFQKGDIAEGYSVSREKKESFPLTVTSAQKNPTAFYLCASSDRGYNYGYTFGSGTRLTVV.

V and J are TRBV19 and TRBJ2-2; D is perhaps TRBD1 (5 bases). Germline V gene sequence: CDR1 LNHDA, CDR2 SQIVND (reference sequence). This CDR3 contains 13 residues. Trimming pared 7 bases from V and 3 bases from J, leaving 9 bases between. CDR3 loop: CASKKGDTGELFF. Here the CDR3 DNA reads TGTGCCAGTAAAAAAGGGGACACCGGGGAGCTGTTTTTT.

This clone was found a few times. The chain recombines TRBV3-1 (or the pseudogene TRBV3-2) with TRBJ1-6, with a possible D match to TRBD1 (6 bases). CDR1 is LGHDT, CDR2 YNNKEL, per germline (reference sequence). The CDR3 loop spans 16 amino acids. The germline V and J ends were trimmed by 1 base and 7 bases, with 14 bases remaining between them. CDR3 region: CASSQVVTGMNSPLHF. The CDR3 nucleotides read TGTGCCAGCAGCCAAGTGGTAACAGGGATGAATTCACCCCTCCACTTT.

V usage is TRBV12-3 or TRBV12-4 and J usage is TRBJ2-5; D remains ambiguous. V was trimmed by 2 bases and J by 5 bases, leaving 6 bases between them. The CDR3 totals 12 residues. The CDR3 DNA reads TGTGCCAGCAGTTTACGGTTTGAGACCCAGTACTTC. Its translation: CASSLRFETQYF.

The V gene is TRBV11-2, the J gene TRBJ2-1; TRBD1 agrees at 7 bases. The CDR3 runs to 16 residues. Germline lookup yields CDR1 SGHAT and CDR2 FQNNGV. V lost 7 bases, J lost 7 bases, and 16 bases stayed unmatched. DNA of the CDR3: TGTGCCAGCACACCCGGATACAGGGGCATGAGGAATGAGCAGTTCTTC. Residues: CASTPGYRGMRNEQFF.

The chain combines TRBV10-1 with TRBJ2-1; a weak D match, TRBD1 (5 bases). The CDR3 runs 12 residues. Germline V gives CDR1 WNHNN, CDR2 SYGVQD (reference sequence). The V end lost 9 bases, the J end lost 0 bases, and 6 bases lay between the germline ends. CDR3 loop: CASQGSYNEQFF. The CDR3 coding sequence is TGCGCCAGTCAGGGCTCCTACAATGAGCAGTTCTTC.

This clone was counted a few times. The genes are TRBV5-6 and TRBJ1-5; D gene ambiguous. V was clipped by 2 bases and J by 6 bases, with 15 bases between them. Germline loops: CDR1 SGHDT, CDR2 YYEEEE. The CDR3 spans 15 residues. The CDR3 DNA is TGTGCCAGCAGCTTACTAACGGGAGTTGGTCAGCCCCAGCATTTT. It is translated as CASSLLTGVGQPQHF.

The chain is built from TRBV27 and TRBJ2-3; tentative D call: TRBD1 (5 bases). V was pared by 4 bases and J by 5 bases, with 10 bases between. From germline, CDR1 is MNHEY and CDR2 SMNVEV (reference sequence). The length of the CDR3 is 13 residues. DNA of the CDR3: TGTGCCAGCAGTTCCCAAACAGGAGATACGCAGTATTTT. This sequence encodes CASSSQTGDTQYF.

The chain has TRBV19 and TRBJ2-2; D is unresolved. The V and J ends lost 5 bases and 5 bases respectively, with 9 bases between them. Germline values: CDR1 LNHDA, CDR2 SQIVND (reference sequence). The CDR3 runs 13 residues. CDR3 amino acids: CASSWMTTGELFF. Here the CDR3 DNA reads TGTGCCAGTAGTTGGATGACTACCGGGGAGCTGTTTTTT.

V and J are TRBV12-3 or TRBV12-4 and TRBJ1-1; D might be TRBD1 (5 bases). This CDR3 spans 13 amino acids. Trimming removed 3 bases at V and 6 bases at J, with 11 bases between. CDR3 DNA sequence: TGTGCCAGCAGTTTGTTGGTAGGGGCTGAAGCTTTCTTT. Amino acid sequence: CASSLLVGAEAFF.